The next 12 T cell receptor beta chains were all read from a single sample in a study of shared clonotypes between healthy human individuals. Only in-frame clones appear in the TCRdb table, and some are missing; sequencing was by immunoSEQ multiplex PCR. Among 1.5 million to 2.5 million clones listed, 85% to 95% were seen once. As defined, naive CD8 cells were CD45RO-negative and positively selected for CCR7, with terminally differentiated effector memory CD45RA+ cells excluded. Sequenced material: naive CD8+ T cells sorted from blood. Source of these receptors: a man younger than 35 in good health.

V is TRBV13 and J is TRBJ2-7; tentative D call: TRBD1 (5 bases). Trimming took 5 bases from V and 5 from J, leaving 16 bases between them. There are 14 residues in the CDR3. Germline CDR1 PRHDT, CDR2 FYEKMQ (reference sequence). DNA for the CDR3: TGTGCCAGCAGCCCGGCCAGGGAAGGGAACGAGCAGTACTTC. Its protein product is CASSPAREGNEQYF.

The rearrangement uses TRBV6-1 and TRBJ2-3, with 8 bases identical to TRBD1. Trimming cost V 9 bases and J 1 base; bases outside gene matches: 6. Looked up from germline, CDR1 is MNHNS and CDR2 is SASEGT. The CDR3 consists of 14 residues. The CDR3 DNA reads as TGTGCCAGTTTGGGACAGGTCGGCACAGATACGCAGTATTTT. Translating gives CASLGQVGTDTQYF.

The chain is built from TRBV5-6 and TRBJ1-2; D perhaps matches TRBD1 (5 bases). V lost 5 bases to trimming and J lost 0 bases, with 17 bases between them. The length of the CDR3 is 16 residues. The V gene's germline CDR1 is SGHDT and CDR2 YYEEEE. The CDR3 spells CASRPWGGSANYGYTF. The CDR3 region has the DNA TGTGCCAGCAGACCCTGGGGGGGATCGGCTAACTATGGCTACACCTTC.

This chain connects TRBV19 to TRBJ2-1, with D possibly matching TRBD2 (6 bases). This CDR3 is 12 amino acids long. The V gene lost 9 bases and the J gene lost 4 bases, with 10 bases spanning the gap. Germline CDR1 reads LNHDA; CDR2 reads SQIVND (reference sequence). CDR3 in DNA: TGTGCCAGCAAGACTAGTTACAATGAGCAGTTCTTC. Amino acids: CASKTSYNEQFF.

The chain combines TRBV6-5 with TRBJ2-7; TRBD2 is a possible D gene (6 bases). The V gene lost 6 bases and the J gene lost 2 bases, with 14 bases spanning the gap. This CDR3 is built from 14 residues. The V gene's germline CDR1 is MNHEY and CDR2 SVGAGI. DNA of the CDR3: TGTGCCAGCAGGGGCGGGATGTATCCCTACGAGCAGTACTTC. Its translation is CASRGGMYPYEQYF.

Remarks on this clone: The same CDR3 can be traced to other DNA sequences in this sample. V and J are TRBV19 and TRBJ2-7, with TRBD1 matching over 9 bases. The CDR3 totals 14 residues. Germline CDR1 LNHDA, CDR2 SQIVND (reference sequence). Unmatched junction bases numbered 3, after V lost 4 bases and J lost 2 bases. CDR3 sequence: CASSTRDRAYEQYF. CDR3 DNA: TGTGCCAGTAGTACGAGGGACAGGGCCTACGAGCAGTACTTC.

The chain couples TRBV29-1 to TRBJ2-1; D gene unclear. Deletions cut 1 base from V and 7 bases from J, with 8 bases between. From germline, CDR1 is SQVTM and CDR2 ANQGSEA. The CDR3 is 12 amino acids. The CDR3 region is CSVEAGLNEQFF. In DNA form, the CDR3 reads TGCAGCGTTGAAGCCGGATTAAATGAGCAGTTCTTC.

J is TRBJ2-7 and V is TRBV7-2; 16 bases agree with TRBD2. This CDR3 has 18 residues. Germline CDR1 is SGHTA and CDR2 is FQGNSA. Germline trimming cut 5 bases from V and 6 bases from J; bases unmatched to any gene: 13. The CDR3 DNA follows: TGTGCCAGCAGCCAGGGGGGACTAGCGGGAGGGCCGGGTCTCGAGCAGTACTTC. It codes for CASSQGGLAGGPGLEQYF.

The chain joins TRBV11-2 to TRBJ2-1, with TRBD2 matching over 10 bases. Looked up from germline, CDR1 is SGHAT and CDR2 is FQNNGV. Trimming removed 1 base from V and 8 bases from J; junction bases left unmatched: 5. The CDR3 sequence is 15 residues long. The CDR3 DNA follows: TGTGCCAGCAGCTTAGCTGCTAGCGGGAGAGATGAGCAGTTCTTC. It encodes CASSLAASGRDEQFF.

The chain joins TRBV4-1 to TRBJ2-7; unclear D gene. Looked up from germline, CDR1 is MGHRA and CDR2 is YSYEKL. Trimming cost V 0 bases and J 2 bases, with 14 bases left between them. The CDR3 contains 16 residues. CDR3 loop: CASSQEPLGEAYEQYF. CDR3 sequence (DNA): TGCGCCAGCAGCCAAGAACCCCTCGGAGAGGCCTACGAGCAGTACTTC.

The chain is built from TRBV4-3 and TRBJ2-1, with D perhaps matching TRBD2 (6 bases). Germline V CDR1 and CDR2: LGHNA, YSLEER. V was pared by 0 bases and J by 3 bases, with 9 bases between. The CDR3 sequence is 15 residues long. The CDR3 sequence: CASSQDQGGYNEQFF. In DNA, the CDR3 is TGCGCCAGCAGCCAAGATCAGGGAGGCTACAATGAGCAGTTCTTC.

This chain joins TRBV21-1 and TRBJ2-7. TRBV21-1 counts as a pseudogene. The CDR3 runs to 13 residues. The CDR3 loop reads CASSTRPSYEQYF. CDR3 nucleotide sequence: TGTGCCAGCAGCACACGACCCTCCTACGAGCAGTACTTC.